A selection of T cell receptor beta chains follows, all from one sample in a study of T cells after yellow fever vaccination. MiXCR was run by TCRdb on the 5' RACE reads, yielding one entry per CDR3 protein. The sample has some 340,000 distinct CDR3 sequences, approximately 4% seen once; the top ten hold roughly 24%. The source material was PBMCs, sampled 5 days after the yellow fever booster vaccination. The receptors originated from a man aged 18 to 29 who received the YFV17D yellow fever vaccine. CDR3s include the opening cysteine and the closing phenylalanine or tryptophan. The order of the fields is CDR3 protein, J gene, CDR3 length, V gene.

CDR3aa: CASSRETGSWTDTQYF
j_gene: TRBJ2-3
len: 16
v_gene: TRBV6-6

CDR3aa: CATSSHGGTGEKLFF
j_gene: TRBJ1-4
len: 15
v_gene: TRBV15

CDR3aa: CASSSGTSNRHIQYF
j_gene: TRBJ2-4
len: 15
v_gene: TRBV6-2/TRBV6-3

CDR3aa: CASSSLSRLRKNYGYTF
j_gene: TRBJ1-2
len: 17
v_gene: TRBV7-3

CDR3aa: CASITITGSGELFF
j_gene: TRBJ2-2
len: 14
v_gene: TRBV12-3/TRBV12-4

CDR3aa: CASSESSGGLKETQYF
j_gene: TRBJ2-5
len: 16
v_gene: TRBV10-2

CDR3aa: CASTGRAPVNEQFF
j_gene: TRBJ2-1
len: 14
v_gene: TRBV7-8

CDR3aa: CSAGLAGEADTQYF
j_gene: TRBJ2-3
len: 14
v_gene: TRBV20-1

CDR3aa: CASGHPARGETQYF
j_gene: TRBJ2-5
len: 14
v_gene: TRBV3-1

CDR3aa: CASSQGQGVNSPLHF
j_gene: TRBJ1-6
len: 15
v_gene: TRBV4-2

CDR3aa: CASSDERGHTEAFF
j_gene: TRBJ1-1
len: 14
v_gene: TRBV25-1

CDR3aa: CASSPPTGGLDYSGANVLTF
j_gene: TRBJ2-6
len: 20
v_gene: TRBV18

CDR3aa: CASSLMRGLDQRGAQYF
j_gene: TRBJ2-5
len: 17
v_gene: TRBV7-2

CDR3aa: CASSEDRETQYF
j_gene: TRBJ2-5
len: 12
v_gene: TRBV7-8

CDR3aa: CASSSTLAALGTQYF
j_gene: TRBJ2-3
len: 15
v_gene: TRBV7-2

CDR3aa: CASSQGDGGGLQYF
j_gene: TRBJ2-3
len: 14
v_gene: TRBV4-3

CDR3aa: CATSPRGLNTGELFF
j_gene: TRBJ2-2
len: 15
v_gene: TRBV24-1

CDR3aa: CASSVGGFFTDTQYF
j_gene: TRBJ2-3
len: 15
v_gene: TRBV9

CDR3aa: CASRDTSSYEQYF
j_gene: TRBJ2-7
len: 13
v_gene: TRBV5-1

CDR3aa: CASSPHGPQEKLFF
j_gene: TRBJ1-4
len: 14
v_gene: TRBV9

CDR3aa: CAISESASGGTTHKTQYF
j_gene: TRBJ2-5
len: 18
v_gene: TRBV10-3

CDR3aa: CASRLVGGGRQNSNQPQHF
j_gene: TRBJ1-5
len: 19
v_gene: TRBV12-2

CDR3aa: CASRRRFMDQPQHF
j_gene: TRBJ1-5
len: 14
v_gene: TRBV2

CDR3aa: CASSPPGLLSPRDTQYF
j_gene: TRBJ2-3
len: 17
v_gene: TRBV4-2

CDR3aa: CASSLWARKFAMSPLHF
j_gene: TRBJ1-6
len: 17
v_gene: TRBV27

CDR3aa: CASSLRVDYGYTF
j_gene: TRBJ1-2
len: 13
v_gene: TRBV4-3

CDR3aa: CSASRPAGGTQYF
j_gene: TRBJ2-5
len: 13
v_gene: TRBV20-1

CDR3aa: CASSLESYTGELFF
j_gene: TRBJ2-2
len: 14
v_gene: TRBV5-1

CDR3aa: CASSVDGGAFPDTQYF
j_gene: TRBJ2-3
len: 16
v_gene: TRBV9